Listed here is a single T cell receptor beta chain. The antigen remains undetermined. Depth targeted 1 in 200,000 to 1 in 1 million T cells, averaging 10x coverage per clonotype. The method was immunoSEQ multiplex PCR; TCRdb's version includes in-frame clones alone and lacks a portion of them. The top ten clones hold roughly 6.4% of a sample with hundreds of thousands of clones, around 70% of them seen once. This sample was included in a study of cytotoxic CD8 clonotypes in ibrutinib-treated CLL. Study-wide results and caveats: Sample timing was unmatched between remission and later-progressing patients; lymph nodes unstudied.

J lost 2 bases, V lost 6 bases, and 8 bases had no gene match. The germline V gene has CDR1 KGHSH and CDR2 LQKENI. The CDR3 runs to 15 residues. The receptor's source is a human donor with chronic lymphocytic leukemia. V gene TRBV18 combines with J gene TRBJ1-2; TRBD1 matches 8 bases. The sample was PBMCs, taken after 12 months of ibrutinib treatment. Written as DNA, the CDR3 is TGTGCCAGCTCCCCCACAGGGGGTGAGAACTATGGCTACACCTTC. Translating gives CASSPTGGENYGYTF. Drawing the rest from reference TRBV18 and TRBJ1-2, the complete variable domain is NAGVMQNPRHLVRRRGQEARLRCSPMKGHSHVYWYRQLPEEGLKFMVYLQKENIIDESGMPKERFSAEFPKEGPSILRIQQVVRGDSAAYFCASSPTGGENYGYTFGSGTRLTVV.